These 5 T cell receptor beta chains share one sample of origin, sequenced in a study of type 1 and type 2 diabetes patients. Genomic DNA was the PCR template. A primer set of 30 forward and 13 reverse primers amplified the CDR3. From the multiplex PCR reads, TCRdb called clonotypes with MiXCR, one entry per CDR3 protein. The sample records fewer than 300,000 distinct CDR3 sequences, around 50% being singletons. The sequenced sample was peripheral blood mononuclear cells (PBMCs). The receptor source for this set is a man aged 18-30 years with type 2 diabetes.

In this sample, this clonotype turned up a few times. CDR3 residues: CSARDLVGDYNSPLHF. CDR3 nucleotide sequence: TGCAGTGCTAGAGATCTTGTAGGTGACTATAATTCACCCCTCCACTTT. V is TRBV20-1 and J is TRBJ1-6; D call uncertain. V lost 0 bases and J lost 3, with 12 bases in between. CDR1 and CDR2 from the germline V gene are DFQATT and SNEGSKA (reference sequence). The CDR3 covers 16 residues.

The chain links TRBV5-1 to TRBJ1-4; no definite D call. The germline gives CDR1 SGHRS, CDR2 YFSETQ. V lost 5 bases, J lost 7 bases, and 9 bases lay in between. This CDR3 contains 12 residues. This chain's CDR3 is CASRNSGEKLFF. The CDR3 coding sequence is TGCGCCAGCAGGAATAGTGGTGAAAAACTGTTTTTT.

V and J are TRBV13 and TRBJ2-2; TRBD1 might be the D (6 bases). This CDR3 is 15 amino acids long. V lost 3 bases, J lost 0 bases, and 8 bases lay in between. Germline values: CDR1 PRHDT, CDR2 FYEKMQ (reference sequence). The CDR3 is CASSFGTTNTGELFF. For the CDR3, the DNA is TGTGCCAGCAGCTTTGGGACAACGAACACCGGGGAGCTGTTTTTT.

This clonotype was detected only a few times. The V and J genes are TRBV6-1 and TRBJ1-1; TRBD1 matches 8 bases. The CDR3 loop spans 14 amino acids. Germline V lookup: CDR1 MNHNS, CDR2 SASEGT. The junction had 1 base not matched to a gene; V was cut back by 1 base and J by 3 bases. The CDR3 loop is CASSEGQGYTEAFF. The CDR3 DNA follows: TGTGCCAGCAGTGAAGGACAGGGGTACACTGAAGCTTTCTTT.

The chain joins TRBV27 to TRBJ1-1; no definite D call. Trimming took off 4 bases at V and 3 bases at J, with 15 bases between the two ends. Per the germline V gene, CDR1 is MNHEY and CDR2 is SMNVEV (reference sequence). The CDR3 loop spans 15 amino acids. The CDR3 sequence: CASSWKLGRDTEAFF. As DNA, the CDR3 is TGTGCCAGCAGTTGGAAGTTAGGGAGGGACACTGAAGCTTTCTTT.